The present TCR beta chain was sequenced within a study of OX40 agonist ivuxolimab in advanced cancers. Study conclusions and caveats: On average, a greater number of expanded clones characterised CD8+ T cells relative to CD4+. Partial responders dosed at 0.1-3.0 mg/kg displayed clonal expansion ranking among the lowest.

The V gene's germline CDR1 is SGHVS and CDR2 FQNEAQ. The CDR3 runs to 15 residues. V lost 5 bases and J lost 6, with 20 bases in between. Turning to this clone: What it binds is unknown.

Assay: immunoSEQ multiplex PCR; the TCRdb copy retains only in-frame clones and omits some. This repertoire shows just over 30,000 clones, 86% found once; its top ten account for roughly 29%. This receptor was obtained from an adult with an advanced solid tumor such as melanoma, head and neck, liver or kidney cancer. V is TRBV7-8 and J is TRBJ2-7, with D perhaps TRBD2 (6 bases). Here the sequenced sample was CD4+ or CD8+ T cells sorted from blood, taken in a trial of the OX40 agonist ivuxolimab. The CDR3 is CASSPPLSGLLEQYF. The CDR3 coding sequence is TGTGCCAGCAGCCCCCCTTTAAGCGGGCTGCTCGAGCAGTACTTC.